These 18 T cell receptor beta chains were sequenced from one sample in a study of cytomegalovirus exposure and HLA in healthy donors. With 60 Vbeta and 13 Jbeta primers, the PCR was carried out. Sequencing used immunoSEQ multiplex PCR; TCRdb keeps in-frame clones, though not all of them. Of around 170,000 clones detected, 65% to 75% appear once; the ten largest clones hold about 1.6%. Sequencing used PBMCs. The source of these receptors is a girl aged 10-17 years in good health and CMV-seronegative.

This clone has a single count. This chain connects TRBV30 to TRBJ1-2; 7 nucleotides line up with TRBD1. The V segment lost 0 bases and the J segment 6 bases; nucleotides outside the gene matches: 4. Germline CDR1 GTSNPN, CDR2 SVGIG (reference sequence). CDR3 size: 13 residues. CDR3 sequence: CAWSVRGTDGYTF. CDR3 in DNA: TGTGCCTGGAGTGTACGAGGGACAGATGGCTACACCTTC.

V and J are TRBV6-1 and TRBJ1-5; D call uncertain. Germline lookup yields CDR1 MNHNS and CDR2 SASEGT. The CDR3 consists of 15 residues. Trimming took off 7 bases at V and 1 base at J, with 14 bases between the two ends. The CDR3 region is CASTIARVSNQPQHF. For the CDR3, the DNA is TGTGCCAGCACTATAGCCCGGGTAAGCAATCAGCCCCAGCATTTT.

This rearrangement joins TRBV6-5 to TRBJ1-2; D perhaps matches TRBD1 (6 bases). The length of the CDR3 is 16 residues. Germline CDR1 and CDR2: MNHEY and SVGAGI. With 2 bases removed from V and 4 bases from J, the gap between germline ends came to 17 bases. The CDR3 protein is CASSYDRRLSIYGYTF. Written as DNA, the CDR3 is TGTGCCAGCAGTTACGACAGGAGGCTGTCAATCTATGGCTACACCTTC.

CDR3 residues: CASSGTGSYEQYF. CDR3 nucleotide sequence: TGTGCCAGTTCCGGGACAGGCTCCTACGAGCAGTACTTC. The V and J genes are TRBV2 and TRBJ2-7; 8 bases line up with TRBD1. The CDR3 has 13 amino acids. The trim removed 9 bases at V and 0 bases at J, leaving 4 bases unmatched. The V gene's germline CDR1 is SNHLY and CDR2 FYNNEI.

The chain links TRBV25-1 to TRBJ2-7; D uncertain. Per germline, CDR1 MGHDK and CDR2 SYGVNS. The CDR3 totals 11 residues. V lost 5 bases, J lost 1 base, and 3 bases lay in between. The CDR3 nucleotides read TGTGCCAGCAGTCCATCCTACGAGCAGTACTTC. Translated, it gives CASSPSYEQYF.

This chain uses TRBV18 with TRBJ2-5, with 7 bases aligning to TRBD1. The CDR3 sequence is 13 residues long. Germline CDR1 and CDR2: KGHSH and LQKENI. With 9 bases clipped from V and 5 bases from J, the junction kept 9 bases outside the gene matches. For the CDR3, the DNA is TGTGCCAGTTCCCTAGGACAGGACGAGACCCAGTACTTC. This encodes CASSLGQDETQYF.

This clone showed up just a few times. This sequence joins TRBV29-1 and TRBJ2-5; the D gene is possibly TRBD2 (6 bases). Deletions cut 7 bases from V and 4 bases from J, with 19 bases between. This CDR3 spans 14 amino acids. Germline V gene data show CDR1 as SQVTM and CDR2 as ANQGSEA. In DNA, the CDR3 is TGCAGCGCCACACCGGGGGAAGCAAGAGAGACCCAGTACTTC. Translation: CSATPGEARETQYF.

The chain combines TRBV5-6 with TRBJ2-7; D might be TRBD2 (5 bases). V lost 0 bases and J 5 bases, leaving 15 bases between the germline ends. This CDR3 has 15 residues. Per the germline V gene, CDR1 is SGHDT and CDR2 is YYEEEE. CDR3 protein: CASSLARALYHEQYF. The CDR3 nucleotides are TGTGCCAGCAGCTTGGCGAGGGCTCTTTACCACGAGCAGTACTTC.

The CDR3 loop reads CASSMYGLGYEQYF. In DNA form, the CDR3 reads TGTGCCAGTAGTATGTACGGGTTAGGATACGAGCAGTACTTC. This chain uses TRBV19 with TRBJ2-7, with unresolved D. CDR3 size: 14 residues. Trimming removed 3 bases at V and 4 bases at J, with 13 bases between. Germline CDR1 is LNHDA and CDR2 is SQIVND (reference sequence).

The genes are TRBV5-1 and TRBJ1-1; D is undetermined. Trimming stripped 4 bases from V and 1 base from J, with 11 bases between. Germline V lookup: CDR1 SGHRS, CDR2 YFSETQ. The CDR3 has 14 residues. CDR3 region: CASSATGENTEAFF. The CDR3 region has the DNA TGCGCCAGCAGCGCGACCGGGGAGAACACTGAAGCTTTCTTT.

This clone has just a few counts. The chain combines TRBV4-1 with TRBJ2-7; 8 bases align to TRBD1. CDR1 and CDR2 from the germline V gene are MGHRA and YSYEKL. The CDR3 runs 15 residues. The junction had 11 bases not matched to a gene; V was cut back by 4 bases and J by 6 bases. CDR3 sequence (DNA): TGCGCCAGCAGCCCCCGACAGGGGAGCTCGTCCGAGCAGTACTTC. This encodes CASSPRQGSSSEQYF.

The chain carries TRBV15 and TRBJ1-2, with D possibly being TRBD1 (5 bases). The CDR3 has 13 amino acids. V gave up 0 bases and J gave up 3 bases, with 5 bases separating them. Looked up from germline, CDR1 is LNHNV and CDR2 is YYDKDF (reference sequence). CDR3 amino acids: CATSRDRDYGYTF. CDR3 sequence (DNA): TGTGCCACCAGCAGAGACAGGGACTATGGCTACACCTTC.

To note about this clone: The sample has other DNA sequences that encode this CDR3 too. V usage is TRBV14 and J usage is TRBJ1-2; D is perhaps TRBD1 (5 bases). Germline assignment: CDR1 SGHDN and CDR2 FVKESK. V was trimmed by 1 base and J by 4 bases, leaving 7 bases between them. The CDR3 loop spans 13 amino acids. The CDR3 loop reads CASSQGQSYGYTF. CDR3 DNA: TGTGCCAGCAGCCAAGGACAGAGCTATGGCTACACCTTC.

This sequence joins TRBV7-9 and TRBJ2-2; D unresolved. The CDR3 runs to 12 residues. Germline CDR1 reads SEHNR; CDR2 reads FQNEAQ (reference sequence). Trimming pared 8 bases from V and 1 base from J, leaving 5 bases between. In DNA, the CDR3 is TGTGCCAGCGATAGGAACACCGGGGAGCTGTTTTTT. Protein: CASDRNTGELFF.

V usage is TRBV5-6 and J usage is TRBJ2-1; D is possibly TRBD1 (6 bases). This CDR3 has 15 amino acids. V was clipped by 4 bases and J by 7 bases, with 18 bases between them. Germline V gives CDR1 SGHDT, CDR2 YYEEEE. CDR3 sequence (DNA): TGTGCCAGCAGCGGGCCGGGACAACCCAGGAATGAGCAGTTCTTC. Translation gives CASSGPGQPRNEQFF. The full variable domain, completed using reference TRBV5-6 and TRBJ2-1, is DAGVTQSPTHLIKTRGQQVTLRCSPKSGHDTVSWYQQALGQGPQFIFQYYEEEERQRGNFPDRFSGHQFPNYSSELNVNALLLGDSALYLCASSGPGQPRNEQFFGPGTRLTVL.

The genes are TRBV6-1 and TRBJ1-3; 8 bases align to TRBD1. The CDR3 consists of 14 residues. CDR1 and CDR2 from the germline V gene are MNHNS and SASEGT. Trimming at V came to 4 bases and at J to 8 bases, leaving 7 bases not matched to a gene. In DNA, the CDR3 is TGTGCCAGCAGTGCCCGGACAGGGAGGGACACCATATATTTT. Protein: CASSARTGRDTIYF.

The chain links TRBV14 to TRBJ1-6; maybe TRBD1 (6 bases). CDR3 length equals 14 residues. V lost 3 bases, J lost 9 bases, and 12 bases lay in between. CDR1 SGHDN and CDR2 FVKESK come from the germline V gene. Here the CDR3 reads CASSHRGELSPLHF. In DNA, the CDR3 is TGTGCCAGCAGCCACAGGGGAGAGCTTTCACCCCTCCACTTT.

The CDR3 protein is CASSLSSGGGSDTQYF. The CDR3 nucleotides read TGTGCCAGCAGCTTAAGTAGTGGCGGGGGGTCCGATACGCAGTATTTT. The chain is built from TRBV7-3 and TRBJ2-3, with 8 bases aligning to TRBD2. The germline gives CDR1 SGHTA, CDR2 FQGTGA. This CDR3 has 16 amino acids. V lost 1 base to trimming and J lost 6 bases; unmatched junction nucleotides: 9.